The rows below give T cell receptor beta chains drawn from one sample of a study of blood T cell repertoires in COVID-19. Profiled with immunoSEQ multiplex PCR; TCRdb holds only in-frame clones, not every one. The top ten clones hold about 7.7% of a sample with about 20,000 clones, 91% of them seen once. The sample consisted of peripheral blood. These receptors all come from a human donor in a cohort sampled during active COVID-19. CDR3s include the opening cysteine and the closing phenylalanine or tryptophan. A D gene is named only where the DNA matches it firmly. The size entry is marked missing in some rows and otherwise reads once, few, many or a size class.

D | size | J | V | CDR3 | DNA
TRBD1 | few | TRBJ1-2 | TRBV4-1 | CASSQETGVAGYTF | TGCGCCAGCAGCCAGGAGACAGGGGTAGCTGGCTACACCTTC
TRBD1 | . | TRBJ1-1 | TRBV5-1 | CASSLVRTGAGTEAFF | TGCGCCAGCAGCTTGGTACGGACAGGGGCGGGCACTGAAGCTTTCTTT
TRBD2 | . | TRBJ2-5 | TRBV9 | CASSVGGGSGETQYF | TGTGCCAGCAGCGTAGGGGGGGGGTCGGGGGAGACCCAGTACTTC
. | . | TRBJ2-5 | TRBV9 | CASSVELEETQYF | TGTGCCAGCAGCGTAGAACTAGAAGAGACCCAGTACTTC
TRBD1 | . | TRBJ2-5 | TRBV5-6 | CASSFLRTGEYQETQYF | TGTGCCAGCAGCTTCCTAAGGACAGGGGAGTACCAAGAGACCCAGTACTTC
TRBD2 | . | TRBJ2-5 | TRBV30 | CAWSPRTSGGPRETQYF | TGTGCCTGGAGTCCAAGGACTAGCGGGGGCCCCCGAGAGACCCAGTACTTC
. | . | TRBJ1-6 | TRBV5-1 | CASSLEGNSPLHF | TGCGCCAGCAGCTTGGAGGGGAATTCACCCCTCCACTTT
. | . | TRBJ1-1 | TRBV5-5 | CASSLNRPPEAFF | TGTGCCAGCAGCTTGAACAGGCCCCCTGAAGCTTTCTTT
. | . | TRBJ1-2 | TRBV30 | CAWDKQGRRGYTF | TGTGCCTGGGACAAACAGGGTCGGCGTGGCTACACCTTC
TRBD1 | . | TRBJ1-2 | TRBV19 | CASSTDRGLGYTF | TGTGCCAGTAGTACGGACAGGGGGCTGGGCTACACCTTC
TRBD2 | . | TRBJ2-5 | TRBV5-1 | CASMGLAGVQETQYF | TGCGCCAGCATGGGGCTGGCGGGGGTCCAAGAGACCCAGTACTTC
TRBD1 | . | TRBJ1-1 | TRBV18 | CASSLGQTMNTEAFF | TGTGCCAGCTCCCTGGGACAGACAATGAACACTGAAGCTTTCTTT
TRBD2 | once | TRBJ2-1 | TRBV7-9 | CASSPASGSLQNAHEQFF | TGTGCCAGCAGCCCGGCCAGCGGGAGTCTTCAAAATGCCCATGAGCAGTTCTTC
. | once | TRBJ1-1 | TRBV10-1 | CASSDRGASSEAFF | TGCGCCAGCAGTGACAGGGGCGCATCCTCTGAAGCTTTCTTT
. | . | TRBJ1-1 | TRBV11-3 | CASSLMTVNTEAFF | TGTGCCAGCAGCCTCATGACAGTAAACACTGAAGCTTTCTTT
TRBD1 | . | TRBJ2-3 | TRBV3-1/TRBV3-2 | CASSFYRGTTDTQYF | TGTGCCAGCAGCTTTTACAGGGGGACCACAGATACGCAGTATTTT
TRBD1 | . | TRBJ2-3 | TRBV13 | CASSETGQGLYF | TGTGCCAGCAGCGAAACGGGACAGGGTCTGTATTTT
. | . | TRBJ2-3 | TRBV28 | CASSLNPGTQYF | TGTGCCAGCAGTTTAAATCCGGGTACGCAGTATTTT
. | . | TRBJ1-5 | TRBV4-2 | CASSRRDTNQPQHF | TGTGCCAGCAGCCGCCGGGACACTAATCAGCCCCAGCATTTT
TRBD1 | . | TRBJ1-4 | TRBV10-3 | CAISGTGREKLFF | TGTGCCATCAGCGGGACAGGGCGCGAAAAACTGTTTTTT
. | . | TRBJ2-5 | TRBV5-8 | CASSLQGRGQETQYF | TGTGCCAGCAGCTTGCAGGGGAGGGGCCAAGAGACCCAGTACTTC
TRBD2 | . | TRBJ2-1 | TRBV9 | CASSIGLAGVGDNEQFF | TGTGCCAGCAGCATTGGACTAGCGGGAGTAGGGGACAATGAGCAGTTCTTC
. | few | TRBJ2-2 | TRBV10-1 | CASSGSTDTGELFF | TGCGCCAGCAGTGGAAGCACGGACACCGGGGAGCTGTTTTTT
TRBD1 | . | TRBJ2-7 | TRBV5-1 | CASSLVMLGQGGSEQYF | TGCGCCAGCAGCTTGGTAATGCTGGGACAGGGGGGGAGCGAGCAGTACTTC
. | once | TRBJ2-3 | TRBV6-5 | CASSRPAASTDTQYF | TGTGCCAGCAGTCGACCTGCGGCTAGCACAGATACGCAGTATTTT
. | . | TRBJ2-2 | TRBV7-2 | CASSPGDTQGRGELFF | TGTGCCAGCAGCCCGGGGGATACACAGGGGAGAGGGGAGCTGTTTTTT
. | . | TRBJ1-2 | TRBV7-2 | CASSLGGHGRASNYGYTF | TGTGCCAGCAGCTTAGGGGGACATGGCCGGGCATCTAACTATGGCTACACCTTC
TRBD2 | . | TRBJ2-7 | TRBV19 | CASRSGGPPYEQYF | TGTGCCAGTAGGTCGGGAGGCCCCCCCTACGAGCAGTACTTC
TRBD1 | . | TRBJ1-5 | TRBV6-6 | CASSYSTGNNQPQHF | TGTGCCAGCAGTTACTCGACAGGGAACAATCAGCCCCAGCATTTT
TRBD2 | . | TRBJ2-3 | TRBV5-4 | CASTLGSSGGRDTQYF | TGTGCCAGCACCTTGGGATCCAGCGGGGGACGTGATACGCAGTATTTT
TRBD1 | . | TRBJ2-3 | TRBV5-3 | CARSLQGALRTDTQYF | TGTGCCAGAAGCTTACAGGGGGCGCTGAGGACAGATACGCAGTATTTT
. | . | TRBJ1-4 | TRBV5-1 | CASSLDTGLNEKLFF | TGCGCCAGCAGCTTGGACACGGGTCTAAACGAAAAACTGTTTTTT
TRBD2 | . | TRBJ2-5 | TRBV6-9 | CASGTNGRVSLETQYF | TGTGCCAGCGGGACTAATGGACGGGTAAGCCTGGAGACCCAGTACTTC
TRBD1 | . | TRBJ2-5 | TRBV6-6 | CASSRDSDQETQYF | TGTGCCAGCAGTCGGGACAGCGACCAAGAGACCCAGTACTTC
. | . | TRBJ1-5 | TRBV18 | CASSQSGRGSNQPQHF | TGTGCCAGCTCACAGTCTGGACGAGGGAGCAATCAGCCCCAGCATTTT
. | . | TRBJ2-5 | TRBV6-5 | CASNQVSGTQYF | TGTGCCAGCAACCAGGTGTCTGGGACCCAGTACTTC
TRBD2 | medium-sized | TRBJ2-3 | TRBV5-1 | CASSLGLAGDTQYF | TGCGCCAGCAGCTTGGGACTAGCGGGAGATACGCAGTATTTT
. | . | TRBJ1-6 | TRBV11-2 | CASTSPRTASSYNSPLHF | TGTGCCAGCACCTCTCCTAGGACAGCGAGCTCCTATAATTCACCCCTCCACTTT
. | . | TRBJ1-2 | TRBV4-2 | CASSQLAGGANYGYTF | TGTGCCAGCAGCCAGCTCGCCGGGGGGGCTAACTATGGCTACACCTTC
. | once | TRBJ2-5 | TRBV18 | CASHGSQETQYF | TGTGCCAGCCACGGGAGTCAAGAGACCCAGTACTTC
. | . | TRBJ1-1 | TRBV11-2 | CASSLEGPLNTEAFF | TGTGCCAGCAGCTTAGAGGGCCCGCTGAACACTGAAGCTTTCTTT
TRBD1 | . | TRBJ1-4 | TRBV6-5 | CASSRQGNNEKLFF | TGTGCCAGCAGCAGACAGGGAAATAATGAAAAACTGTTTTTT
. | . | TRBJ2-2 | TRBV6-5 | CASSIRQSGELFF | TGTGCCAGCAGTATTCGACAGAGCGGGGAGCTGTTTTTT
TRBD2 | . | TRBJ2-5 | TRBV11-2 | CASSLGTSGAAGAQYF | TGTGCCAGCAGCTTGGGGACTAGCGGGGCCGCGGGGGCCCAGTACTTC
TRBD1 | . | TRBJ1-4 | TRBV4-1 | CASSPGQADNEKLFF | TGCGCCAGCAGCCCTGGACAGGCAGATAATGAAAAACTGTTTTTT
. | . | TRBJ1-1 | TRBV7-9 | CASSLAPGNTEAFF | TGTGCCAGCAGCTTAGCGCCCGGGAACACTGAAGCTTTCTTT
. | . | TRBJ1-3 | TRBV25-1 | CASSEQGSGNTIYF | TGTGCCAGCAGTGAACAGGGGTCTGGAAACACCATATATTTT
TRBD2 | . | TRBJ2-1 | TRBV7-6 | CASSLGAGGAEQFF | TGTGCCAGCAGCTTAGGAGCGGGGGGGGCTGAGCAGTTCTTC
TRBD1 | . | TRBJ2-3 | TRBV24-1 | CATSDTGTGSDTQYF | TGTGCCACCAGTGACACGGGGACAGGGTCAGATACGCAGTATTTT
TRBD1 | . | TRBJ2-7 | TRBV25-1 | CASSEGSDRGLYEQYF | TGTGCCAGCAGTGAAGGGTCGGACAGGGGCTTGTACGAGCAGTACTTC
TRBD2 | . | TRBJ2-1 | TRBV18 | CASSRLAGDINEQFF | TGTGCCAGCTCACGACTAGCGGGAGATATCAATGAGCAGTTCTTC
TRBD1 | . | TRBJ2-5 | TRBV2 | CASSQNRGVETQYF | TGTGCCAGCAGTCAGAACAGGGGCGTGGAGACCCAGTACTTC
. | . | TRBJ1-4 | TRBV7-9 | CASSIYRGFGEKLFF | TGTGCCAGCAGCATATACCGGGGGTTCGGGGAAAAACTGTTTTTT
. | . | TRBJ2-7 | TRBV10-3 | CASGFYEQYF | TGTGCCTCGGGGTTCTACGAGCAGTACTTC
. | . | TRBJ1-1 | TRBV12-5 | CASGLVRAGDIAVTEAFF | TGTGCTAGTGGTTTGGTACGGGCCGGGGACATAGCAGTAACTGAAGCTTTCTTT